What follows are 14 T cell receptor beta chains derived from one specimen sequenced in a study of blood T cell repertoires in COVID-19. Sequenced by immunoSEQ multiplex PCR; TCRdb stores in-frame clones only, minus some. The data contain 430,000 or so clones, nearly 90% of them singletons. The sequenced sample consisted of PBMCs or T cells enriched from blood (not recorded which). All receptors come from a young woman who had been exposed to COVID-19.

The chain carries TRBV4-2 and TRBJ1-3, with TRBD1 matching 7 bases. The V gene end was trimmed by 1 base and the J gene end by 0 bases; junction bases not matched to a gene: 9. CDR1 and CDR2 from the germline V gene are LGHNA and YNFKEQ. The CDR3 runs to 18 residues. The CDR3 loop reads CASSQVGRDRYSGNTIYF. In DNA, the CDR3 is TGTGCCAGCAGCCAAGTCGGCCGGGACAGATACTCTGGAAACACCATATATTTT.

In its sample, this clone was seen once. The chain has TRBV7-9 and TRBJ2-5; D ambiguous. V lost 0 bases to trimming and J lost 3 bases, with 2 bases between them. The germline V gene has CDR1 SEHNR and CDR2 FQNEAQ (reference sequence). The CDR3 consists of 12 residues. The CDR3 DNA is TGTGCCAGCAGCTTAGCCAAAGAGACCCAGTACTTC. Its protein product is CASSLAKETQYF.

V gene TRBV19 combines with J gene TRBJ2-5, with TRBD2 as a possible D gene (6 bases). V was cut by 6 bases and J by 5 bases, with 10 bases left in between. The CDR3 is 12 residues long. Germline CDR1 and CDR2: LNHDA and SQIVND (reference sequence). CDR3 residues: CASRDRGETQYF. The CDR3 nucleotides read TGTGCCAGTAGGGACCGGGGGGAGACCCAGTACTTC. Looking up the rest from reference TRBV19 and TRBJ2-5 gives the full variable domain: DGGITQSPKYLFRKEGQNVTLSCEQNLNHDAMYWYRQDPGQGLRLIYYSQIVNDFQKGDIAEGYSVSREKKESFPLTVTSAQKNPTAFYLCASRDRGETQYFGPGTRLLVL.

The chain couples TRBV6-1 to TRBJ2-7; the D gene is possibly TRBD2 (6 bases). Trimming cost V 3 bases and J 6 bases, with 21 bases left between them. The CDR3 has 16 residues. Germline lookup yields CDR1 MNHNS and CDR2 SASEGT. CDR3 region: CASSEVVAGTPGEQYF. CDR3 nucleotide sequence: TGTGCCAGCAGTGAGGTAGTTGCCGGGACTCCGGGCGAGCAGTACTTC.

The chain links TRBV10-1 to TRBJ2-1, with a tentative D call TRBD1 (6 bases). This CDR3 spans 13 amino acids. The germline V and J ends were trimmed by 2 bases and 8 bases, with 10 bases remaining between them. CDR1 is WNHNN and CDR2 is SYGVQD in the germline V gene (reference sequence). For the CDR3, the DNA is TGCGCCAGCAGTGAGAACAGGGCGCATGAGCAGTTCTTC. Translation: CASSENRAHEQFF.

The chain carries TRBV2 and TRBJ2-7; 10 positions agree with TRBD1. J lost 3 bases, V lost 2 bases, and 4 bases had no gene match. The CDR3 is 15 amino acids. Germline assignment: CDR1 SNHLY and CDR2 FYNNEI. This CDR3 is CASSETGTGDYEQYF. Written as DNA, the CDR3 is TGTGCCAGCAGTGAAACCGGGACAGGGGACTACGAGCAGTACTTC.

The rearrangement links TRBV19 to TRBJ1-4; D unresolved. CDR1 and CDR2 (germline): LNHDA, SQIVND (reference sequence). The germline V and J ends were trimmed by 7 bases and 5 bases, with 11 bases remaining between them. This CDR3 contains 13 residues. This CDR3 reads CASTRVPNEKLFF. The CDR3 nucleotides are TGTGCCAGTACCCGGGTCCCGAATGAAAAACTGTTTTTT.

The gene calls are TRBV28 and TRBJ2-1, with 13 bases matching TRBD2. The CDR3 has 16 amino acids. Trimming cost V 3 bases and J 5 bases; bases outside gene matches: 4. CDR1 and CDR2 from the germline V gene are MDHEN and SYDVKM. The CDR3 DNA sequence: TGTGCCAGCAGTTTGGAGGGACTAGCGGGGAACAATGAGCAGTTCTTC. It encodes CASSLEGLAGNNEQFF. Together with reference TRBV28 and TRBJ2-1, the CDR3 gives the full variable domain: DVKVTQSSRYLVKRTGEKVFLECVQDMDHENMFWYRQDPGLGLRLIYFSYDVKMKEKGDIPEGYSVSREKKERFSLILESASTNQTSMYLCASSLEGLAGNNEQFFGPGTRLTVL.

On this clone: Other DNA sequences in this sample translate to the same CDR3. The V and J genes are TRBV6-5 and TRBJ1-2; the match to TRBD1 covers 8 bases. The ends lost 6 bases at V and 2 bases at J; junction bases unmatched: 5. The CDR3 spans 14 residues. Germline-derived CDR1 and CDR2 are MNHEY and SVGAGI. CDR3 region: CASSPGTGNYGYTF. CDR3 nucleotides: TGTGCCAGCAGCCCCGGGACAGGAAACTATGGCTACACCTTC.

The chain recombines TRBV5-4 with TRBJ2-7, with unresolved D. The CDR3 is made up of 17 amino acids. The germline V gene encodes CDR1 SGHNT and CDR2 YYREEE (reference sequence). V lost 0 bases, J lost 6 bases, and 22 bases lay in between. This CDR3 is CASSLGSRNMLIGEQYF. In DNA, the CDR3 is TGTGCCAGCAGCTTGGGGAGTAGGAATATGTTGATAGGCGAGCAGTACTTC.

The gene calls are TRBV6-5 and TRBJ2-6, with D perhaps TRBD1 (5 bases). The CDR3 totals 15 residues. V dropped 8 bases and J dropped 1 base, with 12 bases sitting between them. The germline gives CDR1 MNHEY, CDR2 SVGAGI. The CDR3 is CASSDAGSGANVLTF. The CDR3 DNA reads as TGTGCCAGCTCTGATGCAGGGTCTGGGGCCAACGTCCTGACTTTC.

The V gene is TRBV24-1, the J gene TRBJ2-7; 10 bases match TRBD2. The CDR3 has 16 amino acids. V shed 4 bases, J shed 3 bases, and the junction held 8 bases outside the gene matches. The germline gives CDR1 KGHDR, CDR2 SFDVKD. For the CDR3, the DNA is TGTGCCACCAGTGACCACCCTAGCGGGGGCTTCTACGAGCAGTACTTC. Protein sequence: CATSDHPSGGFYEQYF.

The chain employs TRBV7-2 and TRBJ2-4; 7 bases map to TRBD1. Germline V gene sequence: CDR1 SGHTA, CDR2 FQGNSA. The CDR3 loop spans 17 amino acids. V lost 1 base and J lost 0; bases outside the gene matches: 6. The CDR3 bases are TGTGCCAGCAGCTTAGGACGGACAGGTCAAGCCAAAAACATTCAGTACTTC. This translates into CASSLGRTGQAKNIQYF.

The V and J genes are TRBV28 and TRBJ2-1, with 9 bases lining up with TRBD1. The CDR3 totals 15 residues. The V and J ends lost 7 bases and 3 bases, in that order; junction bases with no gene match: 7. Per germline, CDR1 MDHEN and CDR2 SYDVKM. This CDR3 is CASKFTGGDYNEQFF. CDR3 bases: TGTGCCAGCAAATTCACAGGGGGCGACTACAATGAGCAGTTCTTC.